This T cell receptor beta chain was retrieved from a study of neurological immune-mediated disorders (dated by TCRdb to about 2019). Broadly, across the study: Using UMI-based sequencing, the study compared peripheral blood TCR-beta repertoires from patients with HTLV-I-associated myelopathy (HAM/TSP), patients with multiple sclerosis, and healthy controls. Longitudinal samples, technical triplicates and paired sorted CD4+ and CD8+ T-cell subsets, alongside PBMC samples, were included among the roughly 110 TCR-beta libraries. Longitudinal HAM/TSP and healthy donors were sampled at 3 time-points each (about 3-45 month intervals). The cohort was made up of about 65 subjects, consisting of roughly 15 HAM/TSP patients, roughly 35 multiple sclerosis patients and approximately 20 healthy controls.

This specimen's time point label, per the study, means: longitudinal time-point 3. The healthy controls were volunteers from blood banks in Maryland, USA. Unsorted PBMC libraries were generated from 2 million PBMCs stored in RNAlater at -80 °C until RNA extraction. Peripheral blood was subjected to Ficoll-Hypaque density gradient centrifugation to isolate PBMCs, which were then cryopreserved in liquid nitrogen. Per the germline V gene, SGHAT is the CDR1 and FQNNGV is the CDR2. The CDR3 goes from the cysteine to the phenylalanine over 15 residues. CDR3 DNA is the only sequence kept; it has 45 bases, read in frame from the first base. V lost 5 bases and J lost 4 bases; the stretch between them is 17 bases long. Notes on this clonotype: Its antigen target is currently unknown. No base-level quality is on record; no much larger clone is a single base apart.

The investigation overall reported the following: Across subjects, expanded clones never shared an identical CDR3 amino acid sequence, which suggests that the TCR-beta repertoires in every group were private. The highest TCR clonal expansion was observed in HAM/TSP patients, whereas the lowest was observed in MS patients, even when compared with healthy controls.

cDNA was synthesized by template-switch 5'RACE using a primer carrying a 10-nucleotide random unique molecular identifier by which each TCR transcript was tagged. Every sequencing run yielded over 170 million TCR-beta sequences covering 15-18 subjects. The RNeasy kit was used to extract total RNA. TCR-beta VDJ regions were amplified with primers for the TCR constant region and the 5'RACE anchor, using the KAPA Real-time Library Amplification kit. Sample indexes and Illumina adaptors were added in a first PCR, after which library yield was increased in a second PCR. After Ampure bead purification, the TCR product of roughly 650 bp was size-selected on a 2% E-gel SizeSelection system. Before pooling, library quality was checked on a Bioanalyzer, concentration was measured with Qubit, and libraries were quantified with the Kapa Library Quantification kit. An Illumina HiSeq 2500 was used to sequence the libraries paired-end at 2 x 150 bp. To increase sequence diversity, roughly 24-32% phiX was spiked into each library pool. As for the original processing: The UMI-based MiGEC pipeline processed quality-filtered reads and removed over 75% of raw TCR sequences during error correction. VDJ genes were aligned to IMGT germline references, and each clonotype was defined by a unique CDR3 amino acid sequence together with V-J genes. VDJtools evaluated clonal expansion, Shannon diversity and CDR3 relatedness (CalcPairwiseDistances, ClusterSamples); CLCbio workbench built phylogenetic trees. Using coefficient-of-variation modelling across technical triplicates, the study counted a clone as expanded if it had at least 8 unique UMIs. The public reads were run again by TCRdb, first through fastp at Q25 and then through MiXCR, and only productive beta chains were kept. All rows with the same CDR3 protein become a single entry with the most common DNA and genes. Here the V and J calls rest on TCRdb's processing, not on the authors' analysis. This sample holds about 50,000 distinct CDR3 sequences; 7% to 9% were observed only once. The top ten clones comprise roughly 2% of the sample.

The chain was built from TRBV11-2 and TRBJ2-5; possibly the D gene is TRBD1, per 5 matching bases. The clonotype was recovered from a woman between 40 and 50 years old in good health. The sequenced sample was PBMCs. The DNA sequence is given as TGTGCCAGCAGCCCCATATCAGGGTCAGGAGAGACCCAGTACTTC. This yields the protein CASSPISGSGETQYF.